The T cell receptor beta chain under discussion was sequenced for a study of blood T cells in healthy people across ages. Each sample used at least 7 million PBMCs. Samples each yielded at least 6 micrograms of total RNA. To note about this clonotype: As yet, its antigen is unknown.

Study-level points and caveats: Roughly linear age-related decline in beta diversity appeared, significant by age roughly 40.

A second roughly 6 to 12 cycle PCR used barcoded and J-beta primers. Sequencing yielded, for each sample, at least 3 million paired-end reads carrying CDR3. In TCRdb, the 5' RACE reads were re-called with MiXCR into one record per CDR3 protein. The repertoire holds about 1,400,000 distinct CDR3 sequences, with around 42% as singletons. Germline V CDR1 and CDR2: DFQATT, SNEGSKA (reference sequence). The trim removed 5 bases at V and 0 bases at J, leaving 12 bases unmatched. The CDR3 extends over 18 amino acids. The receptor was isolated from a woman between 18 and 30 years old in good health. The source material was blood. This chain uses TRBV20-1 with TRBJ2-6, with 8 bases identical to TRBD2. The CDR3 coding sequence is TGCAGTGCTGGACCCGGGACTAGGGAATTCTCTGGGGCCAACGTCCTGACTTTC. Protein: CSAGPGTREFSGANVLTF.